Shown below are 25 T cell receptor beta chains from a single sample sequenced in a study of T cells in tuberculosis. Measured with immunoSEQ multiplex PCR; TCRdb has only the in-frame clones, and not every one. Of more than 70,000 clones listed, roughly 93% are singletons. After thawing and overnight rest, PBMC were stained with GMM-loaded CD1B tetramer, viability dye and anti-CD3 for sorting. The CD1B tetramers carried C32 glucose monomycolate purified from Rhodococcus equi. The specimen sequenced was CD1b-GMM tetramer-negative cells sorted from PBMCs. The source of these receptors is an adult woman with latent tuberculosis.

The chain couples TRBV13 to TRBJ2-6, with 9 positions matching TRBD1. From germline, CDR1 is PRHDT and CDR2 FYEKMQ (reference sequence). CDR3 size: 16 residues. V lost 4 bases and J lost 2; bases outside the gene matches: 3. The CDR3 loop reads CASSSTGGAGANVLTF. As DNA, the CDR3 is TGTGCCAGCAGCTCAACAGGGGGCGCTGGGGCCAACGTCCTGACTTTC.

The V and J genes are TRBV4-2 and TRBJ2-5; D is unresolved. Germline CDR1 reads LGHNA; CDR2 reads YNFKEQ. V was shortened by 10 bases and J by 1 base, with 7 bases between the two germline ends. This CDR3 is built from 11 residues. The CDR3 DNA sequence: TGTGCCAATCAATCCCAAGAGACCCAGTACTTC. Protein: CANQSQETQYF.

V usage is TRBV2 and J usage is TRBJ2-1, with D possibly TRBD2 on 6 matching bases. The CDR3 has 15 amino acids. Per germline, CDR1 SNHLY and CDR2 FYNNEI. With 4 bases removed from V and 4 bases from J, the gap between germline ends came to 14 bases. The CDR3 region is CASSASGVGYNEQFF. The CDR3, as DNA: TGTGCCAGCAGTGCCTCGGGGGTCGGGTACAATGAGCAGTTCTTC. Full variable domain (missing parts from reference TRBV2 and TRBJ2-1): EPEVTQTPSHQVTQMGQEVILRCVPISNHLYFYWYRQILGQKVEFLVSFYNNEISEKSEIFDDQFSVERPDGSNFTLKIRSTKLEDSAMYFCASSASGVGYNEQFFGPGTRLTVL.

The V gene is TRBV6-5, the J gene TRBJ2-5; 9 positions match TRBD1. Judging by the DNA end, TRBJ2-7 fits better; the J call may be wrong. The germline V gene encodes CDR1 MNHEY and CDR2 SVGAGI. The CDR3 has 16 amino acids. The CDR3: CASSYTLPTGGYEQYF. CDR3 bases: TGTGCCAGCAGTTACACCCTACCGACAGGGGGCTACGAGCAGTACTTC.

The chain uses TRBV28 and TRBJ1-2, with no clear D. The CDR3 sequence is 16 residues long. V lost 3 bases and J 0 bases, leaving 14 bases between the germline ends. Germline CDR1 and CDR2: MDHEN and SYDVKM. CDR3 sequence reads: CASSFNPLTSNYGYTF. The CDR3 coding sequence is TGTGCCAGCAGTTTTAATCCCTTGACATCTAACTATGGCTACACCTTC.

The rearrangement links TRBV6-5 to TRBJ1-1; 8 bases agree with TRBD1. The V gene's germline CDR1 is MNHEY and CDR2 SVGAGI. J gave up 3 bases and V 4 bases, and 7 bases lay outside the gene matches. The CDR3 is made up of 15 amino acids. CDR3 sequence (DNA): TGTGCCAGCAGTTCCTACAGGGGGGGGTACACTGAAGCTTTCTTT. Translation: CASSSYRGGYTEAFF.

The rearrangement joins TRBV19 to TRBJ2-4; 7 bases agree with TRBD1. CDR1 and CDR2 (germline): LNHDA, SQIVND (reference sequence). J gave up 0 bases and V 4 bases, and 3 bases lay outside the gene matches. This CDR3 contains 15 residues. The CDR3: CASSKTGLAKNIQYF. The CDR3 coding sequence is TGTGCCAGTAGTAAGACAGGGCTAGCCAAAAACATTCAGTACTTC.

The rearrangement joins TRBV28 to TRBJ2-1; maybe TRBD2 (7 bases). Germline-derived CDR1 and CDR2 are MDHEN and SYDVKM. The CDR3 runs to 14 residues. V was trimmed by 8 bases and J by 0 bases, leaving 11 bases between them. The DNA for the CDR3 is TGTGCCAGCGTTGGGGGGGCCTCCTACAATGAGCAGTTCTTC. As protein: CASVGGASYNEQFF.

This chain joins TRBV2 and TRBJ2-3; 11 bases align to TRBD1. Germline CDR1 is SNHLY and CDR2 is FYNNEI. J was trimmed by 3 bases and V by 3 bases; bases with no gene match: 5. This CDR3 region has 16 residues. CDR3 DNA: TGTGCCAGCAGTGATCTTGGGACAGGGGGGACAGATACGCAGTATTTT. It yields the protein CASSDLGTGGTDTQYF.

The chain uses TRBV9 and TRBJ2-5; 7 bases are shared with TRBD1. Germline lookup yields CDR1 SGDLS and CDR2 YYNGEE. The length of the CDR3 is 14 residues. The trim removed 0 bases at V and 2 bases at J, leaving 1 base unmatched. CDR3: CASSVGQGQETQYF. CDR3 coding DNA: TGTGCCAGCAGCGTAGGACAGGGTCAAGAGACCCAGTACTTC.

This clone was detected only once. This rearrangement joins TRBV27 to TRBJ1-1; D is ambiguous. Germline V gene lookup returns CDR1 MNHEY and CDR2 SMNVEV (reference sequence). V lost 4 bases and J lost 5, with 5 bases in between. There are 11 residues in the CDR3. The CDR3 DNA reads TGTGCCAGCAGTTCGCGGACTGAAGCTTTCTTT. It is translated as CASSSRTEAFF.

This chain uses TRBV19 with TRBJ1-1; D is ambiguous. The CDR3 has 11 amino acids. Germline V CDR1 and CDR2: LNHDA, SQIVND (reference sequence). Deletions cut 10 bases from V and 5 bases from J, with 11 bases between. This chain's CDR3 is CATSGRTEAFF. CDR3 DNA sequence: TGTGCCACGTCGGGGAGGACTGAAGCTTTCTTT.

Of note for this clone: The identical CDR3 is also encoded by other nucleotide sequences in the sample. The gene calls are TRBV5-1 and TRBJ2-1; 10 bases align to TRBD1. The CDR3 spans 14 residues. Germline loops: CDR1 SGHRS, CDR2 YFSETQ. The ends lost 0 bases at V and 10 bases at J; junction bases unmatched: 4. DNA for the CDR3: TGCGCCAGCAGCTTGGAGGGACAGGGGAACGAGCAGTTCTTC. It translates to CASSLEGQGNEQFF.

The CDR3 spells CASSRPPGGHTGELFF. The DNA for the CDR3 is TGTGCCAGCAGCCGCCCGCCGGGGGGCCACACCGGGGAGCTGTTTTTT. This chain joins TRBV7-9 and TRBJ2-2; a possible D gene is TRBD2 (7 bases). The CDR3 is 16 amino acids. The V end lost 5 bases, the J end lost 3 bases, and 16 bases lay between the germline ends. The germline V gene has CDR1 SEHNR and CDR2 FQNEAQ (reference sequence). Full variable domain (remainder filled in from reference TRBV7-9 and TRBJ2-2): DTGVSQNPRHKITKRGQNVTFRCDPISEHNRLYWYRQTLGQGPEFLTYFQNEAQLEKSRLLSDRFSAERPKGSFSTLEIQRTEQGDSAMYLCASSRPPGGHTGELFFGEGSRLTVL.

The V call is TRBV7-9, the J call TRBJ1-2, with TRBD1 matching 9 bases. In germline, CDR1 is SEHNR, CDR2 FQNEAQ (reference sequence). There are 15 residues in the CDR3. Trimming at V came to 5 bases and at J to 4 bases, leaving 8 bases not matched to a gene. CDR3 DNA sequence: TGTGCCAGCAGCCGTCCCGGGACAGGGAGCTATGGCTACACCTTC. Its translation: CASSRPGTGSYGYTF.

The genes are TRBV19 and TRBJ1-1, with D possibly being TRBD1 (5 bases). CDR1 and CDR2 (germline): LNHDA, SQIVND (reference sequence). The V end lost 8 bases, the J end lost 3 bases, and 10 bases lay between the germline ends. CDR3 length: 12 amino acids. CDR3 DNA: TGTGCCAGTGCCAGGGTTTACACTGAAGCTTTCTTT. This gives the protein CASARVYTEAFF.

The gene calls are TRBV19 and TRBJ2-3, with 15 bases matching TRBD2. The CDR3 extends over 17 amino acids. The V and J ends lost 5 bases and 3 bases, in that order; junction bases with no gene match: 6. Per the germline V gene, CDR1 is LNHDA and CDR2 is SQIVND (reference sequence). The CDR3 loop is CASSRTSGGAITDTQYF. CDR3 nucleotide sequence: TGTGCCAGTAGTCGGACTAGCGGGGGGGCCATTACAGATACGCAGTATTTT.

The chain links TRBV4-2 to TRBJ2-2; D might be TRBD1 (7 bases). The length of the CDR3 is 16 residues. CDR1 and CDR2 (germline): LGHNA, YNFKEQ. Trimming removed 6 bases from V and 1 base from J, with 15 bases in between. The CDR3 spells CASSPDREENTGELFF. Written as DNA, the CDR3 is TGTGCCAGCAGTCCCGACAGGGAGGAGAACACCGGGGAGCTGTTTTTT.

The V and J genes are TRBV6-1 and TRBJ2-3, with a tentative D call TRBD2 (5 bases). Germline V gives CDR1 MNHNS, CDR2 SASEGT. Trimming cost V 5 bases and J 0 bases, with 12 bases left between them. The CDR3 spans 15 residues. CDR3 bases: TGTGCCAGCAGTTGGAGACGGGGTAGCACAGATACGCAGTATTTT. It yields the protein CASSWRRGSTDTQYF.

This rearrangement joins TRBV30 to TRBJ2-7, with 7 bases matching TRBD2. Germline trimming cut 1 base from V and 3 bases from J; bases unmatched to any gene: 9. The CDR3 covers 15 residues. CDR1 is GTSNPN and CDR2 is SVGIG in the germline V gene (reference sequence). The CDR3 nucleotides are TGTGCCTGGAGTGGAACCGGACTAGTTGGCTACGAGCAGTACTTC. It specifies CAWSGTGLVGYEQYF.

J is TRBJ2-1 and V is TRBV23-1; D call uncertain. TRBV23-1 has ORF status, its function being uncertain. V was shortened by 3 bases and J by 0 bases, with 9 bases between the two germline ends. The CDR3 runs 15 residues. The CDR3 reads CASSHDCSSYNEQFF. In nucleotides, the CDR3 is TGCGCCAGCAGTCATGACTGTAGCTCCTACAATGAGCAGTTCTTC.

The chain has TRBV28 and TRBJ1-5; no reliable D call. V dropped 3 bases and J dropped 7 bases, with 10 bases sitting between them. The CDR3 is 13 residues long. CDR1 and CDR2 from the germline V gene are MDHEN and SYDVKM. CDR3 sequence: CASSFSGIQPQHF. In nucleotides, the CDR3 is TGTGCCAGCAGTTTCTCGGGTATCCAGCCCCAGCATTTT.

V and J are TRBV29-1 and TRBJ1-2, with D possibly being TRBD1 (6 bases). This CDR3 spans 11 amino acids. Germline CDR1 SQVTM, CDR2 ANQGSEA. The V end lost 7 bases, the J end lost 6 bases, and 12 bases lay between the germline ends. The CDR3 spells CSARGADGYTF. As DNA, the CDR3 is TGCAGCGCCAGGGGTGCGGATGGCTACACCTTC.

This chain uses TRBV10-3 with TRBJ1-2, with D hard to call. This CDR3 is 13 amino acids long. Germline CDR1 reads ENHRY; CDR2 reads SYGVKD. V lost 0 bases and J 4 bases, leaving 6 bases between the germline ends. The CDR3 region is CAISESRVYGYTF. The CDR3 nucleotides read TGTGCCATCAGTGAGTCCCGAGTCTATGGCTACACCTTC.

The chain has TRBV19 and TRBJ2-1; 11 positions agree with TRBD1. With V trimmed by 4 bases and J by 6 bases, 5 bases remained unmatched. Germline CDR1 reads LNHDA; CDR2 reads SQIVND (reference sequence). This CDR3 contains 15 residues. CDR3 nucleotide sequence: TGTGCCAGTAGTACCGGGACAGGGGGGGGCAATGAGCAGTTCTTC. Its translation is CASSTGTGGGNEQFF.